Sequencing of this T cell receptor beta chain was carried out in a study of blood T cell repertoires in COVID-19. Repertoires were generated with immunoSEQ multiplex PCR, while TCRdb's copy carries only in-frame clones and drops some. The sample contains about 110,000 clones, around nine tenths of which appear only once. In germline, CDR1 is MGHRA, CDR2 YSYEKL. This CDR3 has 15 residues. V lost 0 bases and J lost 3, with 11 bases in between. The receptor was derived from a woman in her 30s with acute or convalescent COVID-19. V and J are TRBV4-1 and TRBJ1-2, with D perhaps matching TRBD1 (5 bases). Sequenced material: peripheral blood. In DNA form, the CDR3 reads TGCGCCAGCAGCCAAGATCCGGGCAGGGACTATGGCTACACCTTC. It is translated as CASSQDPGRDYGYTF.